This entry lists 30 T cell receptor beta chains sequenced from one sample in a study of blood T cell repertoires in COVID-19. Sequenced by immunoSEQ multiplex PCR; TCRdb stores in-frame clones only, minus some. The sample gives tens of thousands of clones, about four fifths of which show up once; over 25% is in the top ten. Sequencing used peripheral blood. These receptors all come from a woman older than 75 with active or convalescent COVID-19.

This chain connects TRBV18 to TRBJ2-3; D is unresolved. From germline, CDR1 is KGHSH and CDR2 LQKENI. CDR3 length: 15 residues. The V end was cut by 0 bases, the J end by 4 bases, with 11 bases between. The CDR3 DNA reads TGTGCCAGCTCACCACCGCCTGGCTCCTCAGATACGCAGTATTTT. Translated: CASSPPPGSSDTQYF.

There are a few counts of this clone. V usage is TRBV6-6 and J usage is TRBJ1-2, with 8 bases fitting TRBD1. Germline CDR1 MNHNY, CDR2 SVGAGI (reference sequence). The CDR3 has 16 residues. V shed 0 bases, J shed 6 bases, and the junction held 9 bases outside the gene matches. The CDR3 bases are TGTGCCAGCAGTTACTCGATAGGGACAGGATCTGATGGCTACACCTTC. As protein: CASSYSIGTGSDGYTF.

This clone appeared once. The V call is TRBV30, the J call TRBJ2-5; D is ambiguous. The CDR3 is made up of 15 amino acids. Germline-derived CDR1 and CDR2 are GTSNPN and SVGIG (reference sequence). The V end was cut by 0 bases, the J end by 1 base, with 12 bases between. CDR3 DNA: TGTGCCTGGAGTGTACTGGCGGCTTCCCAAGAGACCCAGTACTTC. Translating gives CAWSVLAASQETQYF.

DNA for the CDR3: TGTGCCAGCAGGCGGACTAGCGGGGGAACTTTGACGCAGTATTTT. Amino acids: CASRRTSGGTLTQYF. This chain uses TRBV6-5 with TRBJ2-3; 13 nucleotides agree with TRBD2. Germline lookup yields CDR1 MNHEY and CDR2 SVGAGI. V shed 6 bases and J 9 bases; nucleotides not matched to a gene: 9. The CDR3 contains 15 residues.

The chain has TRBV4-3 and TRBJ2-2; 7 bases fit TRBD2. CDR1 is LGHNA, CDR2 YSLEER, per germline. V shed 0 bases, J shed 2 bases, and the junction held 9 bases outside the gene matches. This CDR3 spans 18 amino acids. As DNA, the CDR3 is TGCGCCAGCAGCCAAGATCGTTTGGGGACTACCAACACCGGGGAGCTGTTTTTT. It yields the protein CASSQDRLGTTNTGELFF.

Points on this clone: Other DNA sequences of this sample code for an identical CDR3. This rearrangement joins TRBV12-5 to TRBJ1-2; 9 nucleotides align to TRBD1. This CDR3 is built from 16 residues. Germline values: CDR1 LGHNT, CDR2 FRNRAP. V was pared by 7 bases and J by 4 bases, with 13 bases of the junction left unmatched. The CDR3 spells CASVQIPGQGGYGYTF. The CDR3 coding sequence is TGTGCTAGTGTGCAAATCCCGGGACAGGGCGGCTATGGCTACACCTTC.

The V call is TRBV2, the J call TRBJ1-1; 7 positions agree with TRBD1. The V and J ends lost 2 bases and 0 bases, in that order; junction bases with no gene match: 12. This CDR3 is 18 amino acids long. Germline CDR1 reads SNHLY; CDR2 reads FYNNEI. The CDR3 loop reads CASSESGTVPLMNTEAFF. In DNA form, the CDR3 reads TGTGCCAGCAGTGAAAGTGGGACAGTTCCCCTTATGAACACTGAAGCTTTCTTT.

This clone was seen a single time. This chain links TRBV10-3 with TRBJ1-2, with 9 bases that match TRBD1. The V segment lost 6 bases and the J segment 3 bases; nucleotides outside the gene matches: 5. This CDR3 has 14 amino acids. The germline gives CDR1 ENHRY, CDR2 SYGVKD. The CDR3 region is CAIRATGGDYGYTF. Written as DNA, the CDR3 is TGTGCCATCAGGGCGACAGGGGGGGACTATGGCTACACCTTC.

The genes are TRBV6-5 and TRBJ1-3; the D is unclear. The germline V gene encodes CDR1 MNHEY and CDR2 SVGAGI. The CDR3 covers 13 residues. V gave up 7 bases and J gave up 0 bases, with 7 bases separating them. CDR3 amino acids: CASNSVSGNTIYF. The DNA for the CDR3 is TGTGCCAGCAATTCGGTCTCTGGAAACACCATATATTTT.

In DNA, the CDR3 is TGTGCCAGTAGTATACTACAGGGGGGCGAGCAGTACTTC. Translating it yields CASSILQGGEQYF. The V gene is TRBV19, the J gene TRBJ2-7; the match to TRBD1 covers 8 bases. The trim removed 2 bases at V and 6 bases at J, leaving 3 bases unmatched. This CDR3 contains 13 residues. CDR1 is LNHDA, CDR2 SQIVND, per germline (reference sequence).

The chain has TRBV2 and TRBJ1-2; D is possibly TRBD1 (5 bases). V was trimmed by 1 base and J by 4 bases, leaving 13 bases between them. The germline V gene has CDR1 SNHLY and CDR2 FYNNEI. There are 15 residues in the CDR3. Here the CDR3 reads CASSEVGQGLYGYTF. The CDR3 nucleotides are TGTGCCAGCAGTGAAGTTGGTCAGGGCCTCTATGGCTACACCTTC.

This sequence joins TRBV4-3 and TRBJ1-2; no clear D. V was shortened by 4 bases and J by 2 bases, with 20 bases between the two germline ends. Germline V gene sequence: CDR1 LGHNA, CDR2 YSLEER. The CDR3 loop spans 17 amino acids. CDR3 bases: TGCGCCAGCAGCCCAAACGGCATGCGGGGAGTGAACTATGGCTACACCTTC. Protein sequence: CASSPNGMRGVNYGYTF.

The chain carries TRBV6-6 and TRBJ1-1; 10 bases fit TRBD1. Germline V gives CDR1 MNHNY, CDR2 SVGAGI (reference sequence). V was pared by 2 bases and J by 6 bases, with 3 bases of the junction left unmatched. The CDR3 extends over 14 amino acids. The CDR3 loop reads CASSYGQGGPEAFF. CDR3 DNA sequence: TGTGCCAGCAGTTACGGACAGGGGGGACCTGAAGCTTTCTTT.

This clone has just one count. The CDR3 protein is CASSQEIGGVPLHF. CDR3 nucleotides: TGCGCCAGCAGCCAAGAAATAGGAGGGGTACCCCTCCACTTT. The V gene is TRBV4-3, the J gene TRBJ1-6; maybe TRBD1 (5 bases). Germline CDR1 reads LGHNA; CDR2 reads YSLEER. The CDR3 has 14 amino acids. V lost 0 bases and J 12 bases, leaving 12 bases between the germline ends.

This chain uses TRBV5-6 with TRBJ1-1; the match to TRBD1 covers 8 bases. CDR1 and CDR2 (germline): SGHDT, YYEEEE. The trim removed 5 bases at V and 0 bases at J, leaving 9 bases unmatched. The CDR3 has 16 amino acids. The CDR3 loop is CASSTGPRGLNTEAFF. The CDR3 DNA is TGTGCCAGCAGTACTGGCCCCAGGGGGCTGAACACTGAAGCTTTCTTT.

This chain connects TRBV2 to TRBJ2-5, with D possibly matching TRBD2 (5 bases). The V and J ends lost 4 bases and 5 bases respectively, with 14 bases between them. The germline gives CDR1 SNHLY, CDR2 FYNNEI. The length of the CDR3 is 14 residues. Here the CDR3 DNA reads TGTGCCAGCAGTGCTTCCTGGACGGGGGAGACCCAGTACTTC. Protein product: CASSASWTGETQYF. Full variable domain (remainder filled in from reference TRBV2 and TRBJ2-5): EPEVTQTPSHQVTQMGQEVILRCVPISNHLYFYWYRQILGQKVEFLVSFYNNEISEKSEIFDDQFSVERPDGSNFTLKIRSTKLEDSAMYFCASSASWTGETQYFGPGTRLLVL.

The chain recombines TRBV30 with TRBJ2-1, with D possibly TRBD2 on 6 matching bases. The germline CDR1 and CDR2 sequences are GTSNPN and SVGIG (reference sequence). This CDR3 spans 16 amino acids. Trimming shortened V by 0 bases and J by 5 bases, and 17 bases separated the two germline ends. The CDR3 is CAWSVSGGAGHNEQFF. Written as DNA, the CDR3 is TGTGCCTGGAGTGTAAGCGGCGGGGCGGGCCACAATGAGCAGTTCTTC.

This clone was seen only a few times. The gene calls are TRBV28 and TRBJ1-2; 7 bases fit TRBD1. Trimming cost V 3 bases and J 0 bases; bases outside gene matches: 1. CDR1 and CDR2 from the germline V gene are MDHEN and SYDVKM. The CDR3 is made up of 14 amino acids. The CDR3 bases are TGTGCCAGCAGTTTTGGACAGGCTAACTATGGCTACACCTTC. Amino acids: CASSFGQANYGYTF.

This clone was observed a few times. The chain uses TRBV7-2 and TRBJ1-4; D call uncertain. The CDR3 covers 14 residues. Germline V gene lookup returns CDR1 SGHTA and CDR2 FQGNSA. Between the trimmed V and J ends, which lost 3 bases and 7 bases, there was a span of 12 bases. CDR3 nucleotides: TGTGCCAGCAGCTTGAGCTCCCGGGGTGAAAAACTGTTTTTT. It translates to CASSLSSRGEKLFF.

This chain links TRBV11-2 with TRBJ2-7; D is unclear. Trimming removed 1 base from V and 0 bases from J, with 7 bases in between. The CDR3 covers 14 residues. Germline V CDR1 and CDR2: SGHAT, FQNNGV. This CDR3 is CASSLAGGSYEQYF. The CDR3 DNA sequence: TGTGCCAGCAGCTTAGCCGGCGGCTCCTACGAGCAGTACTTC. The full variable domain, in which reference TRBV11-2 and TRBJ2-7 provide the parts outside the CDR3, is EAGVAQSPRYKIIEKRQSVAFWCNPISGHATLYWYQQILGQGPKLLIQFQNNGVVDDSQLPKDRFSAERLKGVDSTLKIQPAKLEDSAVYLCASSLAGGSYEQYFGPGTRLTVT.

The chain carries TRBV9 and TRBJ2-1; D may be TRBD2 (6 bases). The CDR3 extends over 15 amino acids. Germline CDR1 is SGDLS and CDR2 is YYNGEE. Trimming took 2 bases from V and 8 from J, leaving 17 bases between them. CDR3 amino acids: CASSVTGTPLDEQFF. Written as DNA, the CDR3 is TGTGCCAGCAGCGTTACCGGGACTCCCTTAGATGAGCAGTTCTTC.

The J gene is TRBJ2-7, the V gene TRBV6-1, with D possibly TRBD2 on 7 matching bases. The CDR3 is made up of 16 amino acids. Germline-derived CDR1 and CDR2 are MNHNS and SASEGT. V was cut by 0 bases and J by 3 bases, with 15 bases left in between. The CDR3 sequence is CASSEAGGRIVYEQYF. In DNA, the CDR3 is TGTGCCAGCAGTGAAGCGGGGGGGCGAATCGTCTACGAGCAGTACTTC.

This clone appeared once. V usage is TRBV14 and J usage is TRBJ2-5; no clear D. V was shortened by 4 bases and J by 6 bases, with 9 bases between the two germline ends. The CDR3 has 12 amino acids. Germline V lookup: CDR1 SGHDN, CDR2 FVKESK. CDR3 sequence (DNA): TGTGCCAGCAGCCCCAACACACAGACCCAGTACTTC. As protein: CASSPNTQTQYF.

This rearrangement joins TRBV10-3 to TRBJ2-2, with D tentatively TRBD1 (6 bases). This CDR3 comprises 13 residues. Per the germline V gene, CDR1 is ENHRY and CDR2 is SYGVKD. V dropped 6 bases and J dropped 5 bases, with 10 bases sitting between them. DNA for the CDR3: TGTGCCATCAGCACAGGGATGACCGGGGAGCTGTTTTTT. Translated: CAISTGMTGELFF.

There are many counts of this clone. The chain employs TRBV6-1 and TRBJ1-2; 11 bases match TRBD1. CDR3 length: 16 amino acids. Germline loops: CDR1 MNHNS, CDR2 SASEGT. The junction had 6 bases not matched to a gene; V was cut back by 4 bases and J by 2 bases. CDR3 sequence (DNA): TGTGCCAGCAGTGCCGTAAGGACAGGGGGCAACTATGGCTACACCTTC. It specifies CASSAVRTGGNYGYTF.

The chain uses TRBV7-9 and TRBJ1-5, with D uncertain. The germline V gene has CDR1 SEHNR and CDR2 FQNEAQ (reference sequence). Trimming removed 2 bases at V and 4 bases at J, with 6 bases between. The CDR3 contains 13 residues. The CDR3 spells CASSLSGNQPQHF. In nucleotides, the CDR3 is TGTGCCAGCAGCTTAAGCGGGAATCAGCCCCAGCATTTT. The variable domain in full, with the rest retrieved from reference TRBV7-9 and TRBJ1-5, is DTGVSQNPRHKITKRGQNVTFRCDPISEHNRLYWYRQTLGQGPEFLTYFQNEAQLEKSRLLSDRFSAERPKGSFSTLEIQRTEQGDSAMYLCASSLSGNQPQHFGDGTRLSIL.

The chain couples TRBV18 to TRBJ2-1; D is unresolved. Deletions cut 4 bases from V and 4 bases from J, with 11 bases between. The germline gives CDR1 KGHSH, CDR2 LQKENI. This CDR3 spans 14 amino acids. CDR3 DNA: TGTGCCAGCTCACTGGCGGCTATATACAATGAGCAGTTCTTC. Translation gives CASSLAAIYNEQFF.

For this clone: This specimen includes other DNA sequences encoding the same CDR3. Written as DNA, the CDR3 is TGTGCCAGCAGTTTGTCCCTCAACTATGGCTACACCTTC. It translates to CASSLSLNYGYTF. This sequence joins TRBV12-3 or TRBV12-4 and TRBJ1-2; D is unresolved. This CDR3 is built from 13 residues. V lost 3 bases to trimming and J lost 2 bases, with 7 bases between them.

The chain recombines TRBV4-3 with TRBJ2-1; 13 positions agree with TRBD2. The CDR3 covers 17 residues. Per the germline V gene, CDR1 is LGHNA and CDR2 is YSLEER. Unmatched junction bases numbered 8, after V lost 0 bases and J lost 9 bases. The CDR3 nucleotides read TGCGCCAGCAGCCAAGATGGTACTAGCGGGGGGGGAGGTGAGCAGTTCTTC. Its protein is CASSQDGTSGGGGEQFF.

The chain employs TRBV6-1 and TRBJ1-1; 10 bases fit TRBD1. The junction had 12 bases not matched to a gene; V was cut back by 3 bases and J by 11 bases. CDR1 is MNHNS, CDR2 SASEGT, per germline. The CDR3 is made up of 15 amino acids. For the CDR3, the DNA is TGTGCCAGCAGTGATCGGACAGGGGGTCCCTTAAGGGCTTTCTTT. Translated, it gives CASSDRTGGPLRAFF.